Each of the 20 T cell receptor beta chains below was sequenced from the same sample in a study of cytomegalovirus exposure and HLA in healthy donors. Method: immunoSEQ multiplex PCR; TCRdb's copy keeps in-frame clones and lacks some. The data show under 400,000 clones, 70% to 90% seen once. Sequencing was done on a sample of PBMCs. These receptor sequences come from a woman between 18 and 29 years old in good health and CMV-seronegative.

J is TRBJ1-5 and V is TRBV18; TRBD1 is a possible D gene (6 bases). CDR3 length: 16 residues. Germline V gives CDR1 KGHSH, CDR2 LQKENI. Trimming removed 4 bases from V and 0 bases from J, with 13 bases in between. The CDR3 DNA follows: TGTGCCAGCTCACAACAGGGCTTATATAGCAATCAGCCCCAGCATTTT. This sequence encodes CASSQQGLYSNQPQHF.

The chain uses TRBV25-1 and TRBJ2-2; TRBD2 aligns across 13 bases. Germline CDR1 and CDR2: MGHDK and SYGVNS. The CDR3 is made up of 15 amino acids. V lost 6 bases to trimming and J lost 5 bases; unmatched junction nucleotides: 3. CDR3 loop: CASSPGLAGTGELFF. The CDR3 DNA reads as TGTGCCAGCAGCCCGGGACTAGCGGGAACCGGGGAGCTGTTTTTT.

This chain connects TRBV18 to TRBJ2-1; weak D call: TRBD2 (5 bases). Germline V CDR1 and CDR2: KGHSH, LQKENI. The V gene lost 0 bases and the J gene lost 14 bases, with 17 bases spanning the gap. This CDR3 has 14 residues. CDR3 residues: CASSPPLAGNREFF. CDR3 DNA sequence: TGTGCCAGCTCACCACCCCTTGCCGGGAATCGGGAGTTCTTC.

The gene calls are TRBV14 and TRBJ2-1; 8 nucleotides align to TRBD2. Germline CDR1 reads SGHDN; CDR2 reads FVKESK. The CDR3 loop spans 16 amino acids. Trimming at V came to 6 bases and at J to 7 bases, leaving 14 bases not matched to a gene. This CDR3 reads CASSPLAGMYGNEQFF. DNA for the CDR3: TGTGCCAGCAGTCCCCTAGCGGGCATGTACGGGAATGAGCAGTTCTTC.

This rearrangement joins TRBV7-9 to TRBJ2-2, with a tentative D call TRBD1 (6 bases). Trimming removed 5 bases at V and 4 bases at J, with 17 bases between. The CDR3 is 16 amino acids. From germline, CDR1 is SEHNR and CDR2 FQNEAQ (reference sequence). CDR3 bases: TGTGCCAGCAGCCGACAGACAGGAGCTCGCACCGGGGAGCTGTTTTTT. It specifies CASSRQTGARTGELFF. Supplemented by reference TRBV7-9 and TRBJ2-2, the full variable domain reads DTGVSQNPRHKITKRGQNVTFRCDPISEHNRLYWYRQTLGQGPEFLTYFQNEAQLEKSRLLSDRFSAERPKGSFSTLEIQRTEQGDSAMYLCASSRQTGARTGELFFGEGSRLTVL.

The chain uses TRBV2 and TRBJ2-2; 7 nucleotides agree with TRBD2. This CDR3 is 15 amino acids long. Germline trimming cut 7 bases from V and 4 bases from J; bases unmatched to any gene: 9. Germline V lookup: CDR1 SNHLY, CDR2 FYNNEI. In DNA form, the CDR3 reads TGTGCCAGCACGCGGGGGTTACCAGGCACCGGGGAGCTGTTTTTT. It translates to CASTRGLPGTGELFF.

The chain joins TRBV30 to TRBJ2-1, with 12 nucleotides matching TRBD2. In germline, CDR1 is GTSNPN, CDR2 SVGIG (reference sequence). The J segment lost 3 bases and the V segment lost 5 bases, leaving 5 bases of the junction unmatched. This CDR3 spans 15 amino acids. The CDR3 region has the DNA TGTGCCTGGGCTGGGACTAGCGGGTTCTACAATGAGCAGTTCTTC. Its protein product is CAWAGTSGFYNEQFF. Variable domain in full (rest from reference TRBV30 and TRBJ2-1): SQTIHQWPATLVQPVGSPLSLECTVEGTSNPNLYWYRQAAGRGLQLLFYSVGIGQISSEVPQNLSASRPQDRQFILSSKKLLLSDSGFYLCAWAGTSGFYNEQFFGPGTRLTVL.

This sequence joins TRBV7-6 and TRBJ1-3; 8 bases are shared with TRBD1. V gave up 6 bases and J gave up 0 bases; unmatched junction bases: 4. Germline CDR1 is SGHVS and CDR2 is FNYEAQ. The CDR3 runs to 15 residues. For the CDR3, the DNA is TGTGCCAGCAGGCCTACAGGGGGCTCTGGAAACACCATATATTTT. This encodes CASRPTGGSGNTIYF.

This CDR3 reads CAWSGTGASTDTQYF. For the CDR3, the DNA is TGTGCCTGGTCCGGGACAGGGGCTAGCACAGATACGCAGTATTTT. The rearrangement links TRBV30 to TRBJ2-3, with 10 bases fitting TRBD1. In germline, CDR1 is GTSNPN, CDR2 SVGIG (reference sequence). This CDR3 spans 15 amino acids. Trimming at V came to 5 bases and at J to 0 bases, leaving 5 bases not matched to a gene.

The CDR3 region has the DNA TGTGCCAGCAGTCGCTTGGGGGAGGGTAGCAATCAGCCCCAGCATTTT. This sequence encodes CASSRLGEGSNQPQHF. The rearrangement joins TRBV28 to TRBJ1-5; D is perhaps TRBD1 (5 bases). This CDR3 comprises 16 residues. The V end lost 5 bases, the J end lost 0 bases, and 14 bases lay between the germline ends. The germline gives CDR1 MDHEN, CDR2 SYDVKM.

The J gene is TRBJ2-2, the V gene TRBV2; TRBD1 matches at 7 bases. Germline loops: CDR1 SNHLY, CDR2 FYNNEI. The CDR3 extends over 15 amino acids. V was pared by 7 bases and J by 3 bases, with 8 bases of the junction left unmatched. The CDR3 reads CASTVRTGDTGELFF. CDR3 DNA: TGTGCCAGCACGGTCCGCACAGGGGACACCGGGGAGCTGTTTTTT.

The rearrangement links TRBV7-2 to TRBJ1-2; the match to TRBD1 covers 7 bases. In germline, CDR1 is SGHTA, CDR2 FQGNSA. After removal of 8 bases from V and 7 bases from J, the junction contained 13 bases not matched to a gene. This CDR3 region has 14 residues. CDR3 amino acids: CASVRGQPFVGYTF. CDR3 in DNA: TGTGCCAGCGTTAGGGGACAGCCCTTTGTTGGCTACACCTTC.

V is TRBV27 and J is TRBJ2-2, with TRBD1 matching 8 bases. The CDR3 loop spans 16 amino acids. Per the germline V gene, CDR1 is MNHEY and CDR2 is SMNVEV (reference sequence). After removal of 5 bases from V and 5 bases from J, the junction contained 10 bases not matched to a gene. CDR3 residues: CASSPRQGQGTGELFF. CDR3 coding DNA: TGTGCCAGCAGTCCCCGACAGGGGCAGGGGACCGGGGAGCTGTTTTTT.

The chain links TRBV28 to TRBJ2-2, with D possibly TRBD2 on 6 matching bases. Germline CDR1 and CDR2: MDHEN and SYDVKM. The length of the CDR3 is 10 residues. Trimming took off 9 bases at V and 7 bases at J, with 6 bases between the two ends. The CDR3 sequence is CASSGGELFF. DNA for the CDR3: TGTGCCAGTAGCGGCGGGGAGCTGTTTTTT.

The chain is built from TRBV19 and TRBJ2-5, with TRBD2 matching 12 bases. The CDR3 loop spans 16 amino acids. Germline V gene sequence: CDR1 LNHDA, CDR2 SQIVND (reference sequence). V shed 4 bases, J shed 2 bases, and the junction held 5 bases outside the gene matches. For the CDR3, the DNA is TGTGCCAGTAGTAGACGGACTAGCGGGGAGCAAGAGACCCAGTACTTC. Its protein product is CASSRRTSGEQETQYF. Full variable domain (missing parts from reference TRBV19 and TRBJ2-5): DGGITQSPKYLFRKEGQNVTLSCEQNLNHDAMYWYRQDPGQGLRLIYYSQIVNDFQKGDIAEGYSVSREKKESFPLTVTSAQKNPTAFYLCASSRRTSGEQETQYFGPGTRLLVL.

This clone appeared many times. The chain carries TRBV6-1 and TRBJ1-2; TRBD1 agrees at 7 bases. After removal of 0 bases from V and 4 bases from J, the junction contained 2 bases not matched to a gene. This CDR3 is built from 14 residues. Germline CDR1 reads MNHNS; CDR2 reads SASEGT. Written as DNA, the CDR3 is TGTGCCAGCAGTGAAGCCGCAGGGGGCTATGGCTACACCTTC. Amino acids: CASSEAAGGYGYTF.

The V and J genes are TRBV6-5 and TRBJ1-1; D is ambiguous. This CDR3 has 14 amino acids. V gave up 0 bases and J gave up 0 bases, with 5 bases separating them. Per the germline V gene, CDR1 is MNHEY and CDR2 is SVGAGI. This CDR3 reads CASSYSLVNTEAFF. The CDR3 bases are TGTGCCAGCAGTTACTCACTCGTGAACACTGAAGCTTTCTTT.

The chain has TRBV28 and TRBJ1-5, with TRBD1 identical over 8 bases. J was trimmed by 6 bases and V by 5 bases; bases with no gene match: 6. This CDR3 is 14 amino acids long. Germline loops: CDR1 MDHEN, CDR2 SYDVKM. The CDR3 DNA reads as TGTGCCAGCAGTCCGACAGGGGTCGTTCAGCCCCAGCATTTT. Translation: CASSPTGVVQPQHF. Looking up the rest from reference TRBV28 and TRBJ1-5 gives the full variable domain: DVKVTQSSRYLVKRTGEKVFLECVQDMDHENMFWYRQDPGLGLRLIYFSYDVKMKEKGDIPEGYSVSREKKERFSLILESASTNQTSMYLCASSPTGVVQPQHFGDGTRLSIL.

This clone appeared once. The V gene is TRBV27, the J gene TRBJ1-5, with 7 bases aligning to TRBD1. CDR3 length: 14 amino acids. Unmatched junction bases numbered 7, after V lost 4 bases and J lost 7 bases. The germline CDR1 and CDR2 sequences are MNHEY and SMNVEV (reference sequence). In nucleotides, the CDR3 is TGTGCCAGCAGTTCACAGGGGCTGGGACAGCCCCAGCATTTT. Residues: CASSSQGLGQPQHF.

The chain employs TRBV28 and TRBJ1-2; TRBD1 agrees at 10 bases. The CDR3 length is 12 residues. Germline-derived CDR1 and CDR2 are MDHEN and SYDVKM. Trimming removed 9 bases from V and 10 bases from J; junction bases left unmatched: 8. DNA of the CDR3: TGTGCCAGTCGACAGGGGGCGGCCTACTACACCTTC. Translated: CASRQGAAYYTF.